This T cell receptor beta chain was documented in a study of cytomegalovirus exposure and HLA in healthy donors. The study's findings and limits: Available immune exposure information covered CMV serostatus only. Several V segments, TRBV6-2 and TRBV6-3 among them, could not be told apart and were dropped. Reportedly, a later analysis found an Asian-associated ancestry cluster had fewer N-insertions than the approximately 640-donor mean. In a later analysis, CMV-associated beta chains were mostly HLA-associated, it appeared.

CDR3 size: 19 residues. V was shortened by 2 bases and J by 3 bases, with 23 bases between the two germline ends. CDR1 is LNHNV, CDR2 YYDKDF, per germline (reference sequence). Use of 60 Vbeta and 13 Jbeta primers characterized the PCR. Sequencing was performed with immunoSEQ multiplex PCR; in TCRdb, only in-frame clones are kept and a portion is missing. The sample table includes approximately 150,000 clones. As concerns this clone: Its antigen is as yet unknown.

Sequencing input: PBMCs. The TCR was taken from a young woman in good health and CMV-seronegative. This chain links TRBV15 with TRBJ1-5; D not certain. CDR3 protein: CATSRSRRAGRGFNQPQHF. CDR3 bases: TGTGCCACCAGCAGATCCCGGAGGGCAGGCCGAGGTTTCAATCAGCCCCAGCATTTT.